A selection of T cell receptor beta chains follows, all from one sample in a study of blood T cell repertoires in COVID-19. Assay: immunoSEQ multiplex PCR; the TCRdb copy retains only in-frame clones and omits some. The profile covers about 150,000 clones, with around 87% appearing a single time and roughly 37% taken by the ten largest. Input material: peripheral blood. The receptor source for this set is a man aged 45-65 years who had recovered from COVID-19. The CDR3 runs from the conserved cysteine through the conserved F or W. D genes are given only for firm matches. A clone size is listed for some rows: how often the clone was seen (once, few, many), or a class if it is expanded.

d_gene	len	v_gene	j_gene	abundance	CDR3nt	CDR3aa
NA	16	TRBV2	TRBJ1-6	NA	TGTGCCAGCAGTGAATCGCCTAGGGGAGGAGGTTCACCCCTCCACTTT	CASSESPRGGGSPLHF
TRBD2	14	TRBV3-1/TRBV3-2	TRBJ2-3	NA	TGTGCCAGCAGCCATCGCGGGGGAACAGATACGCAGTATTTT	CASSHRGGTDTQYF
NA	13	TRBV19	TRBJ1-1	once	TGTGCCAGTAGTCAGTCGGGGGGAGGTGAGTTTTTCTTT	CASSQSGGGEFFF
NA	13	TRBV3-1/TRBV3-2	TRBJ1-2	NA	TGTGCCAGCAGTGGAGAAGCTACCTATGGCTACACCTTC	CASSGEATYGYTF
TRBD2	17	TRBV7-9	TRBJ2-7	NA	TGTGCCAGCAGCTCGGGACTAGCGGGGGGACTGACCTACGAGCAGTACTTC	CASSSGLAGGLTYEQYF
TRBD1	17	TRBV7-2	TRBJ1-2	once	TGTGCCAGCAGCACCAGTCTCGGGACAGGAATGCCCGGTGGCTACACCTTC	CASSTSLGTGMPGGYTF
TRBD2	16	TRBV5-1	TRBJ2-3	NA	TGCGCCAGCAGCCCCGGACTAGCGGGGGACACAGATACGCAGTATTTT	CASSPGLAGDTDTQYF
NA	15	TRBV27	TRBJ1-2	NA	TGTGCCAGCAGTTACGGACAGCCTAGGAAATATGGCTACACCTTC	CASSYGQPRKYGYTF
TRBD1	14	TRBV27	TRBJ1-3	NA	TGTGCCAGCAGTAGCGACAGGGCTGGAAACACCATATATTTT	CASSSDRAGNTIYF
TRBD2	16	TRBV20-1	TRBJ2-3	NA	TGCAGTGCTAGTAGCGGGGGTTGGGGCACCGCAGATACGCAGTATTTT	CSASSGGWGTADTQYF
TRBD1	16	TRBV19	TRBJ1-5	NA	TGTGCCAGTAGGTCCATAGACAGGGGGGGCAATCAGCCCCAGCATTTT	CASRSIDRGGNQPQHF
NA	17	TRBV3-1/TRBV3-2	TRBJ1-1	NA	TGTGCCAGCAGCCAAGATCGAACCAGGTCGCTGAACACTGAAGCTTTCTTT	CASSQDRTRSLNTEAFF
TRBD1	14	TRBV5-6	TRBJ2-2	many	TGTGCCAGCAGCAGACAGGGGTACACCGGGGAGCTGTTTTTT	CASSRQGYTGELFF
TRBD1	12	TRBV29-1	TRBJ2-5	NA	TGCAGCGCTTCGACAGGGCAAGAGACCCAGTACTTC	CSASTGQETQYF
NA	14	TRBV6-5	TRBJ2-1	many	TGTGCCAGCAGTTACGGGGGCCGTTACAATGAGCAGTTCTTC	CASSYGGRYNEQFF
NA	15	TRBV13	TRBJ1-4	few	TGTGCCAGCAGTCTGCCGGGTTCCTCTAATGAAAAACTGTTTTTT	CASSLPGSSNEKLFF
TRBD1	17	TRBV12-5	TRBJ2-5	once	TGTGCTAGTGGTTTGGTACAACAGGGGAGCTTCCAAGAGACCCAGTACTTC	CASGLVQQGSFQETQYF
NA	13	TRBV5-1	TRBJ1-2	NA	TGCGCCAGCAGCTTGGGAGGGAGAAAGGGCTACACCTTC	CASSLGGRKGYTF
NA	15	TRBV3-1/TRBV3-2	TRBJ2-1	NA	TGTGCCAGCAGCCAGGGGGGGGCGACGTGGAATGAGCAGTTCTTC	CASSQGGATWNEQFF
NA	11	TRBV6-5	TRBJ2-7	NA	TGTGCCAGCACCAGAACCTACGAGCAGTACTTC	CASTRTYEQYF
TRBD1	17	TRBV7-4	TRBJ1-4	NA	TGTGCCAGCAGCGGACAGGGGTTTGGGGTGACTAATGAAAAACTGTTTTTT	CASSGQGFGVTNEKLFF
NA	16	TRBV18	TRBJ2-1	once	TGTGCCAGCTCACGAAACGGGGGAGACTCCTACAATGAGCAGTTCTTC	CASSRNGGDSYNEQFF
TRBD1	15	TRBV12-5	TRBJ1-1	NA	TGTGCTAGTGGTTTGTTGGCAGGGGGCATCACTGAAGCTTTCTTT	CASGLLAGGITEAFF
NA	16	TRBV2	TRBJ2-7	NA	TGTGCCAGCATGTCAGGAGAAGGGGTAAGCTCCTACGAGCAGTACTTC	CASMSGEGVSSYEQYF
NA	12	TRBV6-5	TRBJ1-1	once	TGTGCCAGCAGTATCAGCGAAACTGAAGCTTTCTTT	CASSISETEAFF
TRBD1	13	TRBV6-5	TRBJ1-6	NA	TGTGCCAGCAGGCCAGGGCAGGGGGTTCCCCTCCACTTT	CASRPGQGVPLHF
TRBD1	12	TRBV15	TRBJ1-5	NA	TGTGCGGCAGGGGGAAGCAATCAGCCCCAGCATTTT	CAAGGSNQPQHF
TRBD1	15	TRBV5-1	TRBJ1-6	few	TGCGCCAGCAGCCAAAACAGGGGCGATAATTCACCCCTCCACTTT	CASSQNRGDNSPLHF
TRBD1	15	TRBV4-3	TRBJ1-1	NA	TGCGCCAGCAGCACAGGGGTCGCCCTTGACACTGAAGCTTTCTTT	CASSTGVALDTEAFF